Listed below are T cell receptor beta chains from one sample, sequenced in a study of long-term antiretroviral therapy in people with HIV. The repertoire was sequenced with immunoSEQ multiplex PCR; TCRdb's copy has only in-frame clones and lacks some. The sample holds some 30,000 clones, 90% to 95% seen once. The specimen comprised unsorted PBMCs, sampled 3.1 years after starting antiretroviral therapy. The receptor set was obtained from a man younger than 30 with HIV. Both conserved end residues are part of each CDR3. Each record gives: J gene, clone size, V gene, D gene, CDR3 protein, CDR3 DNA. D genes are given only for firm matches. The size of a clone is reported for some rows only, either as once, few or many, or as a class for expanded clones.

j_call: TRBJ2-2
clone_size: .
v_call: TRBV7-6
d_call: TRBD1
cdr3_aa: CASSVQGASRTGELFF
cdr3_nt: TGTGCCAGCAGCGTACAGGGGGCCAGTAGGACCGGGGAGCTGTTTTTT

j_call: TRBJ1-1
clone_size: .
v_call: TRBV6-9
d_call: .
cdr3_aa: CASSPVTTEAFF
cdr3_nt: TGTGCCAGCAGCCCAGTAACCACTGAAGCTTTCTTT

j_call: TRBJ1-4
clone_size: .
v_call: TRBV29-1
d_call: .
cdr3_aa: CSVRGGINEKLFF
cdr3_nt: TGCAGCGTCCGAGGGGGGATTAATGAAAAACTGTTTTTT

j_call: TRBJ2-2
clone_size: .
v_call: TRBV10-3
d_call: TRBD1
cdr3_aa: CATGTVNTGELFF
cdr3_nt: TGTGCCACCGGGACAGTGAACACCGGGGAGCTGTTTTTT

j_call: TRBJ2-3
clone_size: .
v_call: TRBV29-1
d_call: .
cdr3_aa: CSVATDTQYF
cdr3_nt: TGCAGCGTGGCCACTGATACGCAGTATTTT

j_call: TRBJ1-2
clone_size: once
v_call: TRBV7-9
d_call: .
cdr3_aa: CASSFAAALGSGYTF
cdr3_nt: TGTGCCAGCAGCTTCGCAGCCGCCTTGGGGAGTGGCTACACCTTC

j_call: TRBJ1-5
clone_size: .
v_call: TRBV4-3
d_call: .
cdr3_aa: CASSQDHGGSNQPQHF
cdr3_nt: TGCGCCAGCAGCCAAGATCATGGGGGGAGCAATCAGCCCCAGCATTTT

j_call: TRBJ1-4
clone_size: .
v_call: TRBV2
d_call: TRBD1
cdr3_aa: CASSELTGGGEKLFF
cdr3_nt: TGTGCCAGCAGTGAACTGACAGGGGGTGGCGAAAAACTGTTTTTT

j_call: TRBJ2-2
clone_size: .
v_call: TRBV15
d_call: .
cdr3_aa: CATSREGLGGTGELFF
cdr3_nt: TGTGCCACCAGCAGAGAAGGATTAGGGGGGACCGGGGAGCTGTTTTTT

j_call: TRBJ2-3
clone_size: .
v_call: TRBV4-3
d_call: TRBD1
cdr3_aa: CASSRTGQAADTQYF
cdr3_nt: TGCGCCAGCAGCCGCACGGGACAGGCGGCAGATACGCAGTATTTT

j_call: TRBJ2-2
clone_size: .
v_call: TRBV6-1
d_call: TRBD1
cdr3_aa: CATRPGQINTGELFF
cdr3_nt: TGTGCCACACGCCCGGGACAGATAAACACCGGGGAGCTGTTTTTT

j_call: TRBJ1-2
clone_size: once
v_call: TRBV9
d_call: TRBD1
cdr3_aa: CASSGVTGTGRGYTF
cdr3_nt: TGTGCCAGCAGCGGGGTCACCGGGACAGGGCGAGGCTACACCTTC

j_call: TRBJ1-2
clone_size: .
v_call: TRBV6-5
d_call: TRBD1
cdr3_aa: CASSYSGTADYGYTF
cdr3_nt: TGTGCCAGCAGTTACTCCGGGACAGCCGACTATGGCTACACCTTC

j_call: TRBJ1-6
clone_size: .
v_call: TRBV28
d_call: .
cdr3_aa: CASSFGVRDSPLHF
cdr3_nt: TGTGCCAGCAGTTTTGGTGTCAGGGATTCACCCCTCCACTTT

j_call: TRBJ1-1
clone_size: .
v_call: TRBV19
d_call: .
cdr3_aa: CASRGVEAFF
cdr3_nt: TGTGCCAGTAGGGGTGTTGAAGCTTTCTTT

j_call: TRBJ2-1
clone_size: .
v_call: TRBV4-3
d_call: TRBD1
cdr3_aa: CASSQEQGQVYNEQFF
cdr3_nt: TGCGCCAGCAGCCAAGAGCAGGGACAGGTCTACAATGAGCAGTTCTTC

j_call: TRBJ1-1
clone_size: .
v_call: TRBV4-1
d_call: .
cdr3_aa: CASSQERGLNTEAFF
cdr3_nt: TGCGCCAGCAGCCAAGAGAGGGGACTGAACACTGAAGCTTTCTTT

j_call: TRBJ1-3
clone_size: .
v_call: TRBV5-8
d_call: TRBD1
cdr3_aa: CASSPYQGADGNTIYF
cdr3_nt: TGTGCCAGCAGCCCCTACCAGGGGGCTGATGGAAACACCATATATTTT

j_call: TRBJ2-7
clone_size: .
v_call: TRBV6-1
d_call: TRBD1
cdr3_aa: CASRRRGGDYEQYF
cdr3_nt: TGTGCCAGCAGGAGGAGAGGGGGCGACTACGAGCAGTACTTC

j_call: TRBJ2-1
clone_size: once
v_call: TRBV5-1
d_call: .
cdr3_aa: CASSLVQEGDEQFF
cdr3_nt: TGCGCCAGCAGCTTGGTACAGGAGGGGGATGAGCAGTTCTTC

j_call: TRBJ2-7
clone_size: .
v_call: TRBV23-1
d_call: .
cdr3_aa: CAPWSSYEQYF
cdr3_nt: TGCGCCCCCTGGAGCAGCTACGAGCAGTACTTC

j_call: TRBJ2-7
clone_size: .
v_call: TRBV7-2
d_call: TRBD2
cdr3_aa: CASSTSGTSYEQYF
cdr3_nt: TGTGCCAGCAGCACTAGCGGGACTAGCTACGAGCAGTACTTC

j_call: TRBJ1-3
clone_size: .
v_call: TRBV29-1
d_call: .
cdr3_aa: CSVSGRLSGNTIYF
cdr3_nt: TGCAGCGTATCTGGACGGCTCTCTGGAAACACCATATATTTT

j_call: TRBJ2-7
clone_size: .
v_call: TRBV6-5
d_call: TRBD2
cdr3_aa: CASSKAGGNYEQYF
cdr3_nt: TGTGCCAGCAGTAAGGCGGGGGGGAACTACGAGCAGTACTTC

j_call: TRBJ2-1
clone_size: .
v_call: TRBV7-9
d_call: TRBD1
cdr3_aa: CASSGSGTGRNEQFF
cdr3_nt: TGTGCCAGCAGCGGGTCCGGGACAGGGAGGAATGAGCAGTTCTTC

j_call: TRBJ2-7
clone_size: .
v_call: TRBV7-9
d_call: .
cdr3_aa: CASSLGQVPYEQYF
cdr3_nt: TGTGCCAGCAGCTTAGGACAGGTCCCCTACGAGCAGTACTTC

j_call: TRBJ2-1
clone_size: .
v_call: TRBV4-3
d_call: TRBD1
cdr3_aa: CASSQDPGTGGNEQFF
cdr3_nt: TGCGCCAGCAGCCAGGACCCAGGGACAGGGGGCAATGAGCAGTTCTTC

j_call: TRBJ1-1
clone_size: once
v_call: TRBV13
d_call: .
cdr3_aa: CASSLVLRGRLAGAMVPLNTEAFF
cdr3_nt: TGTGCCAGCAGCTTAGTTTTGCGGGGTAGGCTAGCAGGGGCGATGGTCCCACTGAACACTGAAGCTTTCTTT

j_call: TRBJ2-2
clone_size: .
v_call: TRBV4-2
d_call: .
cdr3_aa: CASSQMTGTNTGELFF
cdr3_nt: TGTGCCAGCAGCCAGATGACCGGGACTAACACCGGGGAGCTGTTTTTT

j_call: TRBJ1-3
clone_size: .
v_call: TRBV6-5
d_call: .
cdr3_aa: CASSYKYGGYGNTIYF
cdr3_nt: TGTGCCAGCAGTTACAAGTACGGCGGCTATGGAAACACCATATATTTT

j_call: TRBJ1-2
clone_size: .
v_call: TRBV7-3
d_call: .
cdr3_aa: CASSLKGVRGDGYTF
cdr3_nt: TGTGCCAGCAGTCTTAAGGGGGTCAGGGGCGATGGCTACACCTTC

j_call: TRBJ1-5
clone_size: .
v_call: TRBV15
d_call: .
cdr3_aa: CATSRDREQPQHF
cdr3_nt: TGTGCCACCAGCAGAGACAGGGAGCAGCCCCAGCATTTT

j_call: TRBJ2-3
clone_size: .
v_call: TRBV2
d_call: .
cdr3_aa: CASSEERRTDTQYF
cdr3_nt: TGTGCCAGCAGTGAGGAGAGACGCACAGATACGCAGTATTTT